This TCR beta chain was identified in a study of Ad26.COV2.S vaccination and SARS-CoV-2 variants. In the study overall: Dosing was one shot or two shots 56 days apart.

Germline lookup yields CDR1 SEHNR and CDR2 FQNEAQ (reference sequence). The CDR3 sequence is 15 residues long. Trimming removed 2 bases from V and 7 bases from J; junction bases left unmatched: 4. In the case of this clone: Its antigen is not identified.

The method was immunoSEQ multiplex PCR; TCRdb's version includes in-frame clones alone and lacks a portion of them. This table holds approximately 480,000 clones, around 88% found once. Findings of the study overall: The breadth of spike-specific CD8+ and CD4+ T cell responses after vaccination was reportedly substantial.

The treatment: around 19 received Ad26.COV2.S at low or high dose, single or two shots; about 5 received placebo; per-sample allocation not given. The samples were gathered on day 63 after the first injection of vaccine or placebo. This person who donated was an adult of 18-55 years in Boston. Vaccination used an Ad26 vector expressing Wuhan-strain SARS-CoV-2 spike. The source material was peripheral blood, sampled in a trial of Ad26.COV2.S vaccine versus placebo. This chain links TRBV7-9 with TRBJ2-1, with 11 bases matching TRBD2. The TCR was taken from a person aged 18-60 years who received the Ad26.COV2.S COVID-19 vaccine or a placebo. The CDR3 DNA sequence: TGTGCCAGCAGCTTATCTAGCGGGAGGAGGAATGAGCAGTTCTTC. Its translation is CASSLSSGRRNEQFF.